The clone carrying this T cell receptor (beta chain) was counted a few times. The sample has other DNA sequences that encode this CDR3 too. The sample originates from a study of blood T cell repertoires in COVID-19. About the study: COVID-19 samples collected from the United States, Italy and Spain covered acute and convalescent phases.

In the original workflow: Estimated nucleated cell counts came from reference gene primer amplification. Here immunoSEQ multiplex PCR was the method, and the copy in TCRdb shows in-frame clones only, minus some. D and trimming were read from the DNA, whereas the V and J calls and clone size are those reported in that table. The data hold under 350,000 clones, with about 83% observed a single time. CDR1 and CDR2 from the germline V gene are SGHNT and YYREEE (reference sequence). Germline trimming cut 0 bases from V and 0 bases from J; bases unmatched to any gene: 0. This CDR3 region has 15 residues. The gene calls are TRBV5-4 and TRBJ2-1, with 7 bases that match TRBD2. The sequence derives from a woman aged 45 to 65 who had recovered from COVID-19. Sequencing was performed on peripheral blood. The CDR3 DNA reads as TGTGCCAGCAGCTTGGGCGGGAGCTCCTACAATGAGCAGTTCTTC. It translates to CASSLGGSSYNEQFF.